This paragraph reports one T cell receptor beta chain. Its antigen is as yet unknown. Profiled with immunoSEQ multiplex PCR; TCRdb holds only in-frame clones, not every one. The table lists fewer than 60,000 clones, around 77% of them singletons. This sample is drawn from a study of PD-1 blockade in mismatch repair-deficient tumors. Whole-study context: Patients had over 10 mismatch repair-deficient cancer types, all previously treated and progressing. Findings and caveats of the study: Tumor-resident clones, often absent from pretreatment blood, expanded after pembrolizumab and then contracted.

V shed 8 bases and J shed 5 bases, with 12 bases lying between them. The CDR3 totals 12 residues. The V gene's germline CDR1 is MNHNY and CDR2 SVGAGI (reference sequence). All patients were mismatch repair deficient, assessed by either PCR or immunohistochemistry. The TCR-sequenced patients were a few responders to pembrolizumab. The source material was PBMCs, sampled before pembrolizumab treatment. The V and J genes are TRBV6-6 and TRBJ1-2; D is undetermined. This TCR came from an adult with mismatch repair-deficient cancer. DNA for the CDR3: TGTGCCAGCTCACCGGAACCATATGGCTACACCTTC. Encoded protein: CASSPEPYGYTF.